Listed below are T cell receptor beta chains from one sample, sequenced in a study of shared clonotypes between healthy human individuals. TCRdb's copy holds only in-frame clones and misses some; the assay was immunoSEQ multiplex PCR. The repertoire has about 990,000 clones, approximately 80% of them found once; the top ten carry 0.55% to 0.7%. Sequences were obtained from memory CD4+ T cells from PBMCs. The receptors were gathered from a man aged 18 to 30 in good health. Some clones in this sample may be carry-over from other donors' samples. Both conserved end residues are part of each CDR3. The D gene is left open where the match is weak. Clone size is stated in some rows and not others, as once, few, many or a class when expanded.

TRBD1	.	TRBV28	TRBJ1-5	CASYTGGSRSGSNQPQHF	TGTGCCAGTTACACAGGGGGCAGTAGGTCCGGGAGCAATCAGCCCCAGCATTTT
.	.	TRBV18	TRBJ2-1	CASSPPSRAKDEQFF	TGTGCCAGCTCACCACCTTCCAGGGCAAAGGATGAGCAGTTCTTC
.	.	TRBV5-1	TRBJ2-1	CASSPRSVAMTNEQFF	TGCGCCAGCAGCCCTCGGAGTGTAGCGATGACGAATGAGCAGTTCTTC
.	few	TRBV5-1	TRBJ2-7	CASSSQGTAYEQYF	TGCGCCAGCAGCTCCCAGGGGACGGCCTACGAGCAGTACTTC
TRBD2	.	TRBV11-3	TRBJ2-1	CASSRTSGSGEQFF	TGTGCCAGCAGCCGGACTAGCGGGTCGGGGGAGCAGTTCTTC
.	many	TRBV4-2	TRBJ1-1	CASSQTFPGTASGSTEAFF	TGTGCCAGCAGCCAAACTTTCCCCGGGACGGCGAGCGGGTCCACTGAAGCTTTCTTT
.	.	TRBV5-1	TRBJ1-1	CASTWGGVRTEAFF	TGCGCCAGCACCTGGGGGGGTGTTAGGACTGAAGCTTTCTTT
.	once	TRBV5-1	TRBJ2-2	CASSYPSTGELFF	TGCGCCAGCAGTTACCCGTCCACCGGGGAGCTGTTTTTT
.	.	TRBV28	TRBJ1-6	CASSLTGLLSPLHF	TGTGCCAGCAGTTTAACTGGACTACTTTCACCCCTCCACTTT
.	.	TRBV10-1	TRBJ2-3	CASSSGGSTDTQYF	TGCGCCAGCAGTTCCGGAGGAAGCACAGATACGCAGTATTTT
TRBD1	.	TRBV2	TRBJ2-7	CASNRQGQTYEQYF	TGTGCCAGCAACCGACAGGGGCAGACCTACGAGCAGTACTTC
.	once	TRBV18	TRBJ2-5	CASSPPGGASETQYF	TGTGCCAGCTCACCACCGGGGGGCGCGAGTGAGACCCAGTACTTC
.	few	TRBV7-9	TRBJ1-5	CASSLPGGNQPQHF	TGTGCCAGCAGCCTCCCAGGAGGCAATCAGCCCCAGCATTTT
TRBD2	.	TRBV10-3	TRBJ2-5	CAISESLGGGQETQYF	TGTGCCATCAGTGAGTCCCTGGGGGGGGGCCAAGAGACCCAGTACTTC
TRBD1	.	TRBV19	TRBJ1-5	CASSILDRGRGQPQHF	TGTGCCAGTAGTATATTGGACAGGGGGCGCGGTCAGCCCCAGCATTTT
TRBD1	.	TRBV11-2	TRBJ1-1	CASSPGTGYTEAFF	TGTGCCAGCAGCCCAGGGACAGGATACACTGAAGCTTTCTTT
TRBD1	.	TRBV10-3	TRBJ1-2	CATSAEDRGVGEYGYTF	TGTGCCACCAGCGCGGAGGACAGGGGAGTAGGGGAATATGGCTACACCTTC
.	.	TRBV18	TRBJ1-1	CASSPTGKNTEAFF	TGTGCCAGCTCCCCCACCGGAAAGAACACTGAAGCTTTCTTT
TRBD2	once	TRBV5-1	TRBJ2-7	CASSPPGTSGTSYEQYF	TGCGCCAGCAGCCCTCCCGGGACTAGCGGGACGTCCTACGAGCAGTACTTC
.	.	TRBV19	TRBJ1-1	CASSIQEGPPDPEAFF	TGTGCCAGTAGTATCCAAGAAGGACCGCCGGACCCTGAAGCTTTCTTT
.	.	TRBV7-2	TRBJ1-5	CASSLAEGQPQHF	TGTGCCAGCAGCTTAGCTGAGGGACAGCCCCAGCATTTT
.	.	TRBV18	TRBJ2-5	CASSGRSQETQYF	TGTGCCAGCTCAGGCAGATCCCAAGAGACCCAGTACTTC